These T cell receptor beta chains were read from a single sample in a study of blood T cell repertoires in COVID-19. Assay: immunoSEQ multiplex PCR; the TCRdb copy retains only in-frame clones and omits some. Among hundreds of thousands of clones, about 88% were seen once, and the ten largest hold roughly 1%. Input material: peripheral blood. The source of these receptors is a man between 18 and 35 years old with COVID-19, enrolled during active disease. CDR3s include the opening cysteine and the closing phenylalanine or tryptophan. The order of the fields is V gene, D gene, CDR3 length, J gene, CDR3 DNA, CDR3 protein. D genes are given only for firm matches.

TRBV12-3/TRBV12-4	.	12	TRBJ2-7	TGTGCCAGCAGTCCGGGATCATACGAGCAGTACTTC	CASSPGSYEQYF
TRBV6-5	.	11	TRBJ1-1	TGTGCCAGCAGCCCCGGGTCTGAAGCTTTCTTT	CASSPGSEAFF
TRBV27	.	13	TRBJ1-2	TGTGCCAGCAGTAAGGACAGTAACTATGGCTACACCTTC	CASSKDSNYGYTF
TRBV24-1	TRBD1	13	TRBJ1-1	TGTGCCACCAGTGATCTATCTACAGGGGGAGCTTTCTTT	CATSDLSTGGAFF
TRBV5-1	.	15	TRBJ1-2	TGCGCCAGCAGTTTTGTTGGGGCCCCGGGCGATGGCTACACCTTC	CASSFVGAPGDGYTF
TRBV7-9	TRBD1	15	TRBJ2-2	TGTGCCAGCAGATACGGACAGGGTTACACCGGGGAGCTGTTTTTT	CASRYGQGYTGELFF
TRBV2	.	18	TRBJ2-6	TGTGCCACCCCGGCCCACAGGGAATCTAATACTGGGGCCAACGTCCTGACTTTC	CATPAHRESNTGANVLTF
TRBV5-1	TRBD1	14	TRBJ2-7	TGCGCCAGCAGCTTGGGACAGGGCTCCTACGAGCAGTACTTC	CASSLGQGSYEQYF
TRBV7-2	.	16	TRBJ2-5	TGTGCCAGCAGCTTAGCGGGAGGAGGACTCCAAGAGACCCAGTACTTC	CASSLAGGGLQETQYF
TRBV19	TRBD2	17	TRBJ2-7	TGTGCCAGTAGTACCAGTGGGCCGCGGGGGGCACCCTACGAGCAGTACTTC	CASSTSGPRGAPYEQYF
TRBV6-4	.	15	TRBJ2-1	TGTGCCAGCAGTGACGACAGGAGTCCCTACAATGAGCAGTTCTTC	CASSDDRSPYNEQFF
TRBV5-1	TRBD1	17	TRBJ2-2	TGCGCCAGCAGCTTGGCACAGGGGTCCGGGCGGACCGGGGAGCTGTTTTTT	CASSLAQGSGRTGELFF